The sequence of this T cell receptor (beta chain) was determined in a study of OX40 agonist ivuxolimab in advanced cancers. Study context: Averaging 60 years in age, with a range of roughly 20 to 90, the cohort was around 83% male. Under the entry rules, prior anti-PD-1, anti-PD-L1 or anti-CTLA-4 therapy was allowed, and about 40% had some.

The CDR3 consists of 16 residues. Sequenced by immunoSEQ multiplex PCR; TCRdb stores in-frame clones only, minus some. This repertoire shows 55,000 to 80,000 clones, approximately 80% found once; its top ten account for about 5.1%. The specimen was CD4+ or CD8+ T cells sorted from blood, collected in a trial of the OX40 agonist ivuxolimab. The V and J genes are TRBV1 and TRBJ2-3; TRBD2, the table's D call, lacks a check against the DNA. TRBV1 is labeled a pseudogene. This receptor was obtained from an adult with an advanced solid tumor such as melanoma, head and neck, liver or kidney cancer. CDR3 DNA sequence: TGCACCAGCAGCCCTTCCCCCAGCGGGTCAACAGATACGCAGTATTTT. Translation: CTSSPSPSGSTDTQYF.